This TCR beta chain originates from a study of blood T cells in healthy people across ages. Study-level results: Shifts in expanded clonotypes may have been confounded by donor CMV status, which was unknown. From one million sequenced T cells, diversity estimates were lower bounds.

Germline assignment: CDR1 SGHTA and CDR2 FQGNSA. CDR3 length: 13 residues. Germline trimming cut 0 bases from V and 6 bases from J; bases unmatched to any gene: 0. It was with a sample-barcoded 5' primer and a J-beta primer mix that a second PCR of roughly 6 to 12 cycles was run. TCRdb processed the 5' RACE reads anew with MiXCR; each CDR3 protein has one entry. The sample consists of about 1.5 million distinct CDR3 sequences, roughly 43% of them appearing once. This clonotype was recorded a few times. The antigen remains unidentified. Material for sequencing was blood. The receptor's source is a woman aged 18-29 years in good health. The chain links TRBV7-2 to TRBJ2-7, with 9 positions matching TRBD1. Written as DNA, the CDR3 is TGTGCCAGCAGCTTAGCACAGGGGGCCGAGCAGTACTTC. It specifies CASSLAQGAEQYF.